Presented here are 30 T cell receptor beta chains from one specimen sequenced in a study of CD8 T cells in cerebrospinal fluid in Alzheimer's disease. One entry per CDR3 protein, without DNA, is what TCRdb gives after re-calling the 10x single-cell sequencing reads. This sample's clone table lists over a thousand distinct CDR3 sequences. The specimen sequenced was cerebrospinal fluid. All receptors come from a human donor with mild cognitive impairment.

According to its frequency, this clonotype is medium-sized. The J gene is TRBJ1-5, the V gene TRBV6-2 or TRBV6-3; TCRdb's assignment of TRBD1 cannot be checked, as there is no DNA. This CDR3 has 15 amino acids. Germline CDR1 and CDR2: MNHEY and SVGEGT. The CDR3 sequence: CASSYVGGLNQPQHF.

In terms of frequency, this clonotype is large (0.1 to 1%). V is TRBV6-2 or TRBV6-3 and J is TRBJ2-1; as DNA is missing, the TRBD1 call by TCRdb cannot be tested. The CDR3 extends over 13 amino acids. CDR1 and CDR2 from the germline V gene are MNHEY and SVGEGT. The CDR3: CASEPGSFNEQFF.

The rearrangement links TRBV5-1 to TRBJ2-1; no DNA is available, so the TRBD2 call from TCRdb remains unchecked. The CDR3 covers 21 residues. The germline gives CDR1 SGHRS, CDR2 YFSETQ. This CDR3 is CASSRLTSGGRFTCSYNEQYF. Full variable domain (missing parts from reference TRBV5-1 and TRBJ2-1): KAGVTQTPRYLIKTRGQQVTLSCSPISGHRSVSWYQQTPGQGLQFLFEYFSETQRNKGNFPGRFSGRQFSNSRSEMNVSTLELGDSALYLCASSRLTSGGRFTCSYNEQYFGPGTRLTVL.

According to its frequency, this clonotype is medium-sized (0.01 to 0.1%). The chain uses TRBV2 and TRBJ2-3. This CDR3 is 12 amino acids long. Germline CDR1 reads SNHLY; CDR2 reads FYNNEI. The CDR3 is CASVRSTDTQYF.

This clonotype ranks as medium-sized in terms of frequency. The CDR3: CSASFLAGGNPHEQYF. The rearrangement links TRBV20-1 to TRBJ2-7; TCRdb reports TRBD2, a call that lacks DNA to check it against. CDR3 length: 16 residues. Germline loops: CDR1 DFQATT, CDR2 SNEGSKA (reference sequence).

This clonotype is medium-sized by frequency. This chain links TRBV9 with TRBJ2-3. This CDR3 has 17 amino acids. Germline CDR1 is SGDLS and CDR2 is YYNGEE. CDR3 amino acids: CASSAFTDSPSTDTQYF.

According to its frequency, this clonotype is medium-sized (0.01 to 0.1%). The chain couples TRBV27 to TRBJ1-5; TCRdb's D call of TRBD1 is untestable without DNA. The CDR3 runs to 15 residues. The germline gives CDR1 MNHEY, CDR2 SMNVEV (reference sequence). The CDR3: CASSGTGTVLQPQHF.

This clonotype ranks as large in terms of frequency. The chain has TRBV5-1 and TRBJ2-7; TCRdb returns TRBD1, unconfirmable since there is no DNA. The CDR3 has 14 residues. Germline V gives CDR1 SGHRS, CDR2 YFSETQ. The CDR3: CASRDRDGAYEQYF.

Considering frequency, this clonotype is medium-sized. The chain joins TRBV9 to TRBJ2-2; TCRdb's D call, TRBD1, is unchecked because there is no DNA. The CDR3 loop spans 17 amino acids. The V gene's germline CDR1 is SGDLS and CDR2 YYNGEE. The CDR3 spells CASSLQGTGGAGGELFF.

Measured by frequency, this clonotype is medium-sized. The V gene is TRBV5-1, the J gene TRBJ2-2. Germline V CDR1 and CDR2: SGHRS, YFSETQ. The CDR3 contains 14 residues. The CDR3 reads CASSLGQYTGELFF.

This clonotype is identified as medium-sized from frequency. This chain joins TRBV27 and TRBJ1-1; the TRBD1 assignment by TCRdb is unverifiable without DNA. Germline CDR1 and CDR2: MNHEY and SMNVEV (reference sequence). The CDR3 spans 15 residues. CDR3: CASSWGRAGDTEAFF.

According to its frequency, this clonotype is medium-sized. The rearrangement joins TRBV9 to TRBJ2-1; TCRdb designates TRBD2, a call that cannot be tested without DNA. CDR3 size: 14 residues. Germline CDR1 and CDR2: SGDLS and YYNGEE. The CDR3 spells CASSVLAGGREQFF. Looking up the rest from reference TRBV9 and TRBJ2-1 gives the full variable domain: DSGVTQTPKHLITATGQRVTLRCSPRSGDLSVYWYQQSLDQGLQFLIQYYNGEERAKGNILERFSAQQFPDLHSELNLSSLELGDSALYFCASSVLAGGREQFFGPGTRLTVL.

This clonotype shows up as large (0.1 to 1%) by frequency. This sequence joins TRBV7-3 and TRBJ2-3; TCRdb's D call, TRBD2, is unchecked because there is no DNA. The CDR3 is 13 residues long. Per germline, CDR1 SGHTA and CDR2 FQGTGA. This chain's CDR3 is CASSSGLEATQYF. The full variable domain, with the rest looked up from reference TRBV7-3 and TRBJ2-3, is GAGVSQTPSNKVTEKGKYVELRCDPISGHTALYWYRQSLGQGPEFLIYFQGTGAADDSGLPNDRFFAVRPEGSVSTLKIQRTERGDSAVYLCASSSGLEATQYFGPGTRLTVL.

By frequency, this clonotype is large. CDR3 in amino acids: CASSPTGPPTYNEQFF. The gene calls are TRBV3-1 and TRBJ2-1; checking the TCRdb D call of TRBD1 is not possible without DNA. In germline, CDR1 is LGHDT, CDR2 YNNKEL (reference sequence). The CDR3 runs to 16 residues.

Measured by frequency, this clonotype is medium-sized (0.01 to 0.1%). V is TRBV5-4 and J is TRBJ2-7; the D call of TRBD2 rests on TCRdb alone, since no DNA is present to check it. CDR1 SGHNT and CDR2 YYREEE come from the germline V gene (reference sequence). The CDR3 spans 16 residues. CDR3 sequence: CASSLSGTSGGYEQYF.

This clonotype is medium-sized (0.01 to 0.1%) by frequency. The V call is TRBV11-2, the J call TRBJ2-7; TCRdb lists TRBD2, though no DNA is available to test this call. This CDR3 contains 15 residues. CDR1 is SGHAT, CDR2 FQNNGV, per germline. This chain's CDR3 is CASSLAGGVTYEQYF.

Its frequency marks this clonotype as medium-sized. V usage is TRBV11-2 and J usage is TRBJ2-7; the D gene TCRdb calls, TRBD1, cannot be checked with no DNA. CDR1 and CDR2 from the germline V gene are SGHAT and FQNNGV. The CDR3 totals 16 residues. The CDR3 loop is CASSYRGGRSSYEQYF.

This clonotype ranks as medium-sized in terms of frequency. The chain is built from TRBV6-1 and TRBJ1-2; there is no DNA to check the TCRdb D call of TRBD1. This CDR3 spans 15 amino acids. The germline gives CDR1 MNHNS, CDR2 SASEGT. The CDR3 protein is CASEHDPGTVYGYTF.

This clonotype is medium-sized by frequency. J is TRBJ1-2 and V is TRBV20-1. CDR3 size: 13 residues. Germline values: CDR1 DFQATT, CDR2 SNEGSKA (reference sequence). CDR3 amino acids: CSAKRGASYGYTF.

Its frequency marks this clonotype as medium-sized (0.01 to 0.1%). The rearrangement links TRBV5-1 to TRBJ1-2. The length of the CDR3 is 14 residues. CDR1 is SGHRS and CDR2 is YFSETQ in the germline V gene. The CDR3 sequence: CASSLVSGKDGYTF.

According to its frequency, this clonotype is large. The chain combines TRBV7-2 with TRBJ1-1; TCRdb's D call of TRBD1 is untestable without DNA. Germline V CDR1 and CDR2: SGHTA, FQGNSA. CDR3 length: 13 residues. This CDR3 reads CASSLAQGTEAFF.

Considering frequency, this clonotype is medium-sized. V gene TRBV5-1 combines with J gene TRBJ2-6; TCRdb reports TRBD1, a call that lacks DNA to check it against. The CDR3 runs to 17 residues. CDR1 and CDR2 from the germline V gene are SGHRS and YFSETQ. CDR3 amino acids: CASSWELFGAGANVLTF.

The V and J genes are TRBV19 and TRBJ1-2; lacking DNA, the TRBD1 call made by TCRdb goes unchecked. Germline V CDR1 and CDR2: LNHDA, SQIVND (reference sequence). This CDR3 is built from 16 residues. The CDR3 loop reads CASSIGPQGALGGYTF.

Its frequency marks this clonotype as medium-sized. The rearrangement joins TRBV19 to TRBJ1-1; TCRdb returns TRBD1, unconfirmable since there is no DNA. Germline V gene lookup returns CDR1 LNHDA and CDR2 SQIVND (reference sequence). This CDR3 has 14 residues. CDR3 amino acids: CASSNQGARTEAFF.

This clonotype counts as medium-sized (0.01 to 0.1%) by frequency. This sequence joins TRBV2 and TRBJ1-2; the D call from TCRdb, TRBD1, cannot be confirmed without DNA. This CDR3 is 14 amino acids long. Germline V gene data show CDR1 as SNHLY and CDR2 as FYNNEI. The CDR3 spells CASLTRGTGGGYTF.

By frequency, this clonotype is medium-sized. This chain links TRBV6-1 with TRBJ2-2; TCRdb indicates TRBD2, and absent DNA this call remains unverified. This CDR3 comprises 18 residues. Germline CDR1 MNHNS, CDR2 SASEGT. The CDR3 here is CASSEALAGGANTGELFF.

This clonotype is identified as large from frequency. V is TRBV7-9 and J is TRBJ2-1. The CDR3 is 17 residues long. Germline V gene sequence: CDR1 SEHNR, CDR2 FQNEAQ (reference sequence). CDR3 amino acids: CASSLRLAGSSYNEQFF.

This clonotype ranks as medium-sized in terms of frequency. CDR3 region: CAWSKKTPGPQPQHF. The chain carries TRBV30 and TRBJ1-5; the TCRdb D gene call, TRBD1, has no DNA to confirm it. CDR1 GTSNPN and CDR2 SVGIG come from the germline V gene (reference sequence). The CDR3 consists of 15 residues.

This clonotype ranks as large (0.1 to 1%) in terms of frequency. The V gene is TRBV7-3, the J gene TRBJ2-3; TCRdb proposes TRBD1, but this gene call is untestable without DNA. The CDR3 covers 14 residues. CDR1 is SGHTA and CDR2 is FQGTGA in the germline V gene. The chain's CDR3 is CASSFRGGPDTQYF.

This clonotype counts as medium-sized by frequency. CDR3 amino acids: CASSPDRADSNQPQHF. The chain combines TRBV18 with TRBJ1-5; no DNA is available, so the TRBD1 call from TCRdb remains unchecked. Germline V gene data show CDR1 as KGHSH and CDR2 as LQKENI. The CDR3 contains 16 residues.